This T cell receptor (beta chain) was recorded in a study of patients and donors after allogeneic stem cell transplantation. One entry per CDR3 protein results from TCRdb running MiXCR on the RT-PCR reads. The table has fewer than 500,000 distinct CDR3 sequences, roughly 17% seen once. The sample comprised blood, either unsorted or a sorted T cell fraction (not recorded which). This TCR was sampled from a human donor who was either an allogeneic HSCT recipient or a stem cell or donor lymphocyte infusion donor (not recorded which). It is not recorded whose cells these are; they may come from a transplant donor.

CDR3 nucleotides: TGCGCCAGCAGCTTGGCCAGCGGGAACACAGATACGCAGTATTTT. The encoded protein is CASSLASGNTDTQYF. V usage is TRBV5-1 and J usage is TRBJ2-3; 7 positions match TRBD2. Germline CDR1 is SGHRS and CDR2 is YFSETQ. This CDR3 contains 15 residues. J gave up 2 bases and V 0 bases, and 3 bases lay outside the gene matches. The full variable domain, rest sourced from reference TRBV5-1 and TRBJ2-3, is KAGVTQTPRYLIKTRGQQVTLSCSPISGHRSVSWYQQTPGQGLQFLFEYFSETQRNKGNFPGRFSGRQFSNSRSEMNVSTLELGDSALYLCASSLASGNTDTQYFGPGTRLTVL.